This T cell receptor beta chain was profiled in a study of blood T cells in healthy people across ages. This clonotype was counted between two and nine times. All donors came from Russia, were Caucasian and healthy, and spanned ages 6 to 90. Isolating PBMCs gave at least 6.5 million of these cells per sample. With a J-beta primer mix and a sample-barcoded 5' primer, a second PCR ran about 7 to 11 cycles. Every sample returned 3 million or more CDR3-containing paired-end reads. TCRdb reprocessed the 5' RACE reads with MiXCR, giving one entry per CDR3 protein. The data contain about 1.5 million distinct CDR3 sequences, 42% of them seen just once; the ten biggest clones take up roughly 7.9%. The sequence derives from a young woman in good health. Sequences were obtained from blood.

CDR3 in amino acids: CASTSAGESTDTQYF. In nucleotides, the CDR3 is TGCGCCAGCACATCGGCGGGGGAAAGCACAGATACGCAGTATTTT. The rearrangement joins TRBV4-1 to TRBJ2-3; 7 positions agree with TRBD2. The CDR3 spans 15 residues. V trimming: 7 bases; J trimming: 0 bases; junction bases outside the gene matches: 7. Germline V gene lookup returns CDR1 MGHRA and CDR2 YSYEKL.